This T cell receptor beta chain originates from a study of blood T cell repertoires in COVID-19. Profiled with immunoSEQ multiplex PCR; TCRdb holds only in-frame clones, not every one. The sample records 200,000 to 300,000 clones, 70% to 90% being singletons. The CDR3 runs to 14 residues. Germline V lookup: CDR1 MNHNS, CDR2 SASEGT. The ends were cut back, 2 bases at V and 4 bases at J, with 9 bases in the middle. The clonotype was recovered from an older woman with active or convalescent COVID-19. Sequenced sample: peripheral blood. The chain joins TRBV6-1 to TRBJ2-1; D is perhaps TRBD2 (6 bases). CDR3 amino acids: CASSEIGGYNEQFF. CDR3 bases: TGTGCCAGCAGTGAAATAGGAGGGTACAATGAGCAGTTCTTC.